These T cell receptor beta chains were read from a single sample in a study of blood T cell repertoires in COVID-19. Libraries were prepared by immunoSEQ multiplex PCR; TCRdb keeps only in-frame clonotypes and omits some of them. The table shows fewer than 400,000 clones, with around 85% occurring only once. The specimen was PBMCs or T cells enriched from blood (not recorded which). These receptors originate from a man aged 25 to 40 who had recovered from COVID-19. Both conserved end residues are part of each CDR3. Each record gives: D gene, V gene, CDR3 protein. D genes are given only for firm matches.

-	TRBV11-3	CASSLTSSYNEQFF
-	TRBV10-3	CAISEGDVEGAGNTIYF
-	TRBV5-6	CASSLLGGGRDYGYTF
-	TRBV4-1	CASSQDKGRAIVLTF
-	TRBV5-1	CASSPGGGRSYGYTF
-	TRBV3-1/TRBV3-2	CASSQNRRPHYGYTF
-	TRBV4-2	CASSQKGGTNPGELFF
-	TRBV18	CASSVAGLNTEAFF
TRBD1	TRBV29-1	CSVGRPRGPKGYTF
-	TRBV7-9	CASSFGRGHPTTNEKLFF
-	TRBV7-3	CASSLDRNNYGYTF
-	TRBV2	CASSEGATEAFF
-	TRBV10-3	CAISDPRQNSAYEQYF
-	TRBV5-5	CASSLSFGGGVQPQHF
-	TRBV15	CATRRREGNTEAFF
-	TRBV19	CASSGGIREAFF
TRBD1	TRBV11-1	CASSRGQLYNEQFF
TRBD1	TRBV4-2	CASRRQGAGTGNTIYF